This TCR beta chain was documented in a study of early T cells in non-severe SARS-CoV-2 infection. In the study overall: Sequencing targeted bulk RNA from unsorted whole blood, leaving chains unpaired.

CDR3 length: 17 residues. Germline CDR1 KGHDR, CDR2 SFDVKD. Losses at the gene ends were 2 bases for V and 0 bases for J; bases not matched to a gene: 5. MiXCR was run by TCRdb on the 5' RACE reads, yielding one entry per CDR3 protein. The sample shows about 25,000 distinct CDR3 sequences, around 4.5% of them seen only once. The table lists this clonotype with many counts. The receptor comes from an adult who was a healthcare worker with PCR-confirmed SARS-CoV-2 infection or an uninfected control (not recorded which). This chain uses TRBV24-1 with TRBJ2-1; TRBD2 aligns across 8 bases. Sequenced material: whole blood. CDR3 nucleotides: TGTGCCACCAGTGATTCCATAGCGGGAAGCTCCTACAATGAGCAGTTCTTC. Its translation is CATSDSIAGSSYNEQFF.